These T cell receptor beta chains were read from a single sample in a study of post-analysis software for immune sequencing data. TCRdb reprocessed the PCR reads with MiXCR, giving one entry per CDR3 protein. Of about 460,000 distinct CDR3 sequences listed, approximately 46% are singletons. Source material: blood. These receptors were obtained from a girl aged 10 to 17 with multiple sclerosis. The CDR3 runs from the conserved cysteine through the conserved F or W. Each record gives: D gene, V gene, J gene, clone size, CDR3 protein, CDR3 DNA. A D gene is named only where the DNA matches it firmly. Clone size, where shown, is once, few, many, or a class for clones that have expanded.

TRBD2,TRBV28,TRBJ2-1,.,CASSTGTSGRSSQFF,TGTGCCAGCAGCACCGGGACTAGCGGGAGGTCTTCCCAGTTCTTC
.,TRBV3-1,TRBJ2-1,few,CASSQDGATYYNEQFF,TGTGCCAGCAGCCAAGATGGAGCGACTTACTACAATGAGCAGTTCTTC
.,TRBV7-3,TRBJ2-3,.,CASSFVGEVEQYF,TGTGCCAGCAGCTTTGTTGGGGAAGTAGAGCAGTATTTT
TRBD2,TRBV6-5,TRBJ2-7,.,CASSYSGLAPYEQYF,TGTGCCAGCAGTTACTCGGGACTAGCGCCTTACGAGCAGTACTTC
.,TRBV28,TRBJ2-7,.,CASKNYEQYF,TGTGCCAGCAAAAATTACGAGCAGTACTTC
.,TRBV12-3/TRBV12-4,TRBJ2-5,few,CASSLRAETQYF,TGTGCCAGCAGTTTAAGGGCTGAGACCCAGTACTTC
.,TRBV6-5,TRBJ2-1,few,CASSFLGQGRGNEQFF,TGTGCCAGCAGTTTCCTTGGCCAGGGGCGGGGGAATGAGCAGTTCTTC
.,TRBV13,TRBJ2-3,.,CASSLVGGADTQYF,TGTGCCAGCAGCTTAGTGGGGGGAGCAGATACGCAGTATTTT
TRBD1,TRBV20-1,TRBJ2-1,few,CSADVGTVYNEQFF,TGCAGTGCTGACGTTGGGACAGTATACAATGAGCAGTTCTTC
.,TRBV5-1,TRBJ2-1,many,CACRGLLNNEQFF,TGCGCCTGCCGAGGCCTACTAAACAATGAGCAGTTCTTC
.,TRBV15,TRBJ1-5,few,CATSRPSGAFSNQPQHF,TGTGCCACCAGCAGACCCTCAGGGGCCTTTAGCAATCAGCCCCAGCATTTT
.,TRBV24-1,TRBJ1-2,.,CATSDRRGAGYGYTF,TGTGCCACCAGTGATCGCAGGGGCGCAGGCTATGGCTACACCTTC
TRBD1,TRBV29-1,TRBJ2-2,few,CSVEDRLGQANTGELFF,TGCAGCGTTGAAGACCGGCTCGGACAGGCGAACACCGGGGAGCTGTTTTTT
TRBD1,TRBV28,TRBJ2-1,.,CASSLISGTGGNEQFF,TGTGCCAGCAGTTTAATCTCCGGGACAGGGGGAAATGAGCAGTTCTTC
TRBD2,TRBV20-1,TRBJ2-3,.,CSATLSGAGADTQYF,TGCAGTGCAACCTTAAGCGGGGCAGGTGCAGATACGCAGTATTTT
TRBD2,TRBV14,TRBJ2-1,.,CASSLGLAGGLSSYNEQFF,TGTGCCAGCAGCCTTGGACTAGCGGGAGGTTTAAGCTCCTACAATGAGCAGTTCTTC
.,TRBV28,TRBJ1-2,.,CASSLDGDGYGYTF,TGTGCCAGCAGTTTAGATGGTGACGGCTATGGCTACACCTTC
.,TRBV12-3/TRBV12-4,TRBJ1-1,.,CASSYKTGLEAFF,TGTGCCAGCAGCTATAAGACAGGCTTAGAAGCTTTCTTT
.,TRBV5-6,TRBJ2-6,.,CASSTERDTNSGANVLTF,TGTGCCAGCAGCACAGAACGGGACACCAACTCTGGGGCCAACGTCCTGACTTTC
.,TRBV11-2,TRBJ2-2,.,CASSYSGSNTGERFF,TGTGCCAGCAGCTATAGCGGATCGAACACCGGGGAGCGGTTTTTT
.,TRBV5-1,TRBJ2-1,.,CASSHLGGGGNEQFF,TGCGCCAGCAGCCACCTAGGGGGGGGTGGCAATGAGCAGTTCTTC
TRBD2,TRBV2,TRBJ2-1,.,CASRGTSGRYNEQFF,TGTGCCAGCAGGGGGACTAGCGGGAGATACAATGAGCAGTTCTTC
TRBD2,TRBV20-1,TRBJ2-2,few,CSARRTSGRGTGELFF,TGCAGTGCTAGAAGGACTAGCGGACGTGGCACCGGGGAGCTGTTTTTT
.,TRBV28,TRBJ1-5,.,CASSTTGYGNQPQHF,TGTGCCAGCAGCACTACAGGGTACGGGAATCAGCCCCAGCATTTT